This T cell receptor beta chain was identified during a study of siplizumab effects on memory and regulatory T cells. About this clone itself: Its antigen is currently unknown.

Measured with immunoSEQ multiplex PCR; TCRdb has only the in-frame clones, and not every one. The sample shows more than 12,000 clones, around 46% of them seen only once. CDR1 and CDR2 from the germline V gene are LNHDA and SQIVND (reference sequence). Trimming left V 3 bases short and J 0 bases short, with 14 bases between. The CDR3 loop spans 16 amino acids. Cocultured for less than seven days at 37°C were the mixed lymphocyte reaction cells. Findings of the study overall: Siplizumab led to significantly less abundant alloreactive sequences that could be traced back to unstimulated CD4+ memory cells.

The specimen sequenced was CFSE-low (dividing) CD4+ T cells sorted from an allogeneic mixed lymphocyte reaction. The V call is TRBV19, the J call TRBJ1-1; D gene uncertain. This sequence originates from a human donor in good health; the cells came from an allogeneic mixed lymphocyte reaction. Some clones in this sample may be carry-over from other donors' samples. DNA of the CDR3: TGTGCCAGTAGTATCGGGTTGGCCACCTTGAACACTGAAGCTTTCTTT. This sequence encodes CASSIGLATLNTEAFF.